The clone carrying this T cell receptor (beta chain) was seen repeatedly, ten times or more. The antigen is not known. One entry per CDR3 protein results from TCRdb running MiXCR on the 5' RACE reads. This table holds some 500,000 distinct CDR3 sequences, over 8.5% found once. This CDR3 region has 16 residues. Per the germline V gene, CDR1 is SGHRS and CDR2 is YFSETQ. J gave up 5 bases and V 0 bases, and 7 bases lay outside the gene matches. This sample is drawn from a study of identical twins. Study outcomes and limitations: Invariant populations such as MAIT and iNKT cells could partly muddle zero-insertion analyses.

This sample also appeared in a second study, on yellow fever vaccine responses in identical twins.

The chain has TRBV5-1 and TRBJ2-1; 8 bases are shared with TRBD1. Sequencing input: PBMCs. This receptor was obtained from a woman aged 18-29 years in good health. The CDR3 region is CASSLAQGARHNEQFF. DNA for the CDR3: TGCGCCAGCAGCTTGGCGCAGGGGGCGAGACACAATGAGCAGTTCTTC.